This TCR beta chain was captured in a study of blood T cell repertoires in COVID-19 (dated by TCRdb to 2019 to 2021). For the study in its entirety: Samples covering the acute and convalescent phases of COVID-19 were provided by collaborators in the United States, Italy and Spain. The samples were drawn from two sources: the first 160 participants of the ongoing ImmuneRACE study, and fewer than 1,500 subjects contributed by 6 global collaborators. The repertoires were released in a freely available public database meant as a resource for research on the immune response to SARS-CoV-2. A de-identified subject ID, COVID-19 status, age in years and sex were almost always included in the sample metadata. The prospective study material was composed of cDNA or gDNA derived from T cells, B-cell-depleted T cells, or PBMCs. Where HLA class I and class II types were available, the types were taken from metadata supplied by the sample provider, not from assay-based typing. Deeply sampled blood TCRbeta repertoires from subjects exposed to, actively infected with, or recovered from COVID-19 were included in the dataset. Results the study describes overall, beyond this receptor: Clinical and demographic metadata were provided uncurated, with the amount varying by source and participant.

TCRbeta CDR3 regions were amplified from genomic DNA using the immunoSEQ Assay, a bias-controlled multiplex PCR. The published analysis was carried out like this. The number of nucleated cells in each sample was estimated from the amplification of reference gene primers within the assay. Sequence reads were collapsed and filtered to measure the absolute abundance of every unique TCRbeta CDR3 rearrangement. For each sample, productive Simpson clonality was calculated by taking the square root of Simpson's diversity index across productive rearrangements. Entries here come from immuneACCESS through TCRdb and include only in-frame sequences with V and J called. Some clones fail to appear in such tables; in the studies checked, an unresolved V gene covers under half of the shortfall, and the cause of the remainder is unknown. The V and J calls and the clone size are those of that table, but D and trimming were determined from the DNA. This sample comprises about 140,000 clones, about 70% of them detected only once. The ten largest account for around 12% of the sample.

Whole blood was collected in K2EDTA tubes by collaborating institutions according to the institutions' own protocols. For TCRbeta analysis, collaborators shipped samples in one of three forms: frozen whole blood, isolated PBMCs, or DNA extracted from either of those sample types. V is cut by 4 bases and J by 10 bases, and the space between the germline ends is 13 bases. Reading from cysteine to phenylalanine, the CDR3 counts 12 amino acids. The sequence is cut down to CDR3 DNA, 36 bases in frame from base 1. Based on the germline V gene (reference sequence), the CDR1 and CDR2 sequences are GTSNPN and SVGIG. This clone turned up a few times. The antigen this receptor binds is unknown. No per-base quality is available; no much larger clone lies one base away.

The receptor's source is a man older than 75 with acute or convalescent COVID-19. The rearrangement joined TRBV30 to TRBJ2-2, with TRBD1 perhaps the D gene, on 6 matching bases. The sequenced material came from peripheral blood. The nucleotide sequence is given as TGTGCCTGGACTAAGAAGGGGGAGGAGCTGTTTTTT. Its protein reads: CAWTKKGEELFF.